This TCR beta chain derives from a study of a mutant IDH1 vaccine in newly diagnosed glioma. Clones were read by immunoSEQ multiplex PCR, and TCRdb kept only the in-frame ones, dropping some. The table lists about 50,000 clones, 80% to 85% of them singletons. V shed 11 bases and J shed 3 bases, with 14 bases lying between them. Per the germline V gene, CDR1 is LNHDA and CDR2 is SQIVND (reference sequence). The CDR3 extends over 14 amino acids. In regard to this clone: Antigen specificity is unknown.

Sample time point: week 35, safety follow-up. All doses held 300 ug of mutant IDH1 20-mer peptide, with topical imiquimod. The sequences come from PBMCs, collected from a glioma patient whose treatment included an IDH1 peptide vaccine. V is TRBV19 and J is TRBJ1-6; D unresolved. The sequence was obtained from a woman under 30 with glioma. CDR3 sequence reads: CAARGGLYNSPLHF. CDR3 nucleotides: TGTGCCGCGCGGGGTGGTCTCTATAATTCACCCCTCCACTTT.